This T cell receptor beta chain derives from a study of CD8 T cells in ankylosing spondylitis. Study outcomes and limitations: Some of these motif variants have turned up before, in reports on reactive arthritis synovial fluid and blood. It was reported that disease-linked clones were significantly enriched in matched ankylosing spondylitis synovial fluid.

Construction of TCR beta libraries was performed using quantitative 5'-RACE with molecular barcodes. Each CDR3 protein is one row after TCRdb ran MiXCR on the 5' RACE reads. Found here are around 180,000 distinct CDR3 sequences, roughly 13% of them singletons; the top ten hold approximately 11%. This clonotype was counted ten times or more. Its antigen remains unknown. Germline CDR1 is MNHEY and CDR2 is SVGEGT. The CDR3 has 14 amino acids. V dropped 6 bases and J dropped 4; count of bases not matched to a gene: 3. This chain uses TRBV6-2 or TRBV6-3 with TRBJ2-7, with 13 bases aligning to TRBD2. The sample taken for sequencing was blood, either unsorted or a sorted T cell fraction (not recorded which). The TCR originated in a female donor with ankylosing spondylitis or in good health (not recorded which). Written as DNA, the CDR3 is TGTGCCAGCAGACGGACTAGCGGGAGTTACGAGCAGTACTTC. Translated, it gives CASRRTSGSYEQYF.